This T cell receptor (beta chain) emerged from a study of T cell responses to AZD1222 COVID-19 vaccine listed by TCRdb under 2021. For the study in its entirety: A total of approximately 240 trial participants underwent TCR sequencing, of whom about 210 received two doses of AZD1222 and 26 received two doses of the MenACWY control vaccine. Enrollment into the trials was organized by age into subgroups of 18-55, 56-69 and 70-plus years, and those subgroups contained 148, 28 and 57 TCR-sequenced participants, respectively.

Concerning this clone itself: Its antigen target is currently unknown. Within one base of it there is no much larger clone, and no base qualities were kept.

Via the germline V gene, CDR1 is MNHEY and CDR2 SVGAGI. V loses 2 bases of germline sequence and J loses 4 bases, and the interval between the two ends is 14 bases. The CDR3 spans 15 residues, from the cysteine through the phenylalanine. The kept DNA is CDR3 alone, 45 bases in frame from the first base. General study outcomes and caveats: Because no samples from the day 14 peak response were available, repertoires could be characterized only after the peak T cell response. Conclusions about previously exposed vaccinees are limited because only five to seven AZD1222 recipients were SARS-CoV-2 seropositive at baseline. A significant rise in spike-specific TCR breadth and depth was observed after two AZD1222 doses relative to day 0 and relative to MenACWY recipients. Participants were mostly white British, with more females than males. The authors suggested clonal diversity may have been underestimated. In the small 56-69-year group, the increase in depth fell short of significance, most likely because of low power. The whole spike protein was spanned by vaccine-associated CD4 TCRs, and dominant responses were seen in regions 160-218 and 743-854. Reportedly, close to half of the unique spike-specific TCRs recognized epitopes lying outside the regions that are mutated in the B.1.351 and B.1.1.7 variants.

The sample's time point label, decoded: about 28 days (+/-7) after the second vaccine dose. AZD1222 recipients whose second dose came at about 4 weeks and those whose second dose came at about 12 weeks were combined into one group, since spike-specific TCR depth and breadth did not differ between the two schedules. Vaccinee samples came from UK trials COV001 and COV002, including a single-blind randomized controlled phase 2/3 trial of AZD1222 (ChAdOx1 nCoV-19) in healthy adults. Trial participant PBMC samples were collected at day 0 and day 28 after the second dose for TCRbeta chain sequencing. The CDR3 regions of human TCRbeta chains were analyzed by immunosequencing. The paper's processing steps were these. TCRs in the repertoires were compared against a reference library of SARS-CoV-2-specific TCRs that had been generated with the MIRA antigen-specificity platform. Breadth meant the fraction of unique TCRs that were SARS-CoV-2-associated, whereas depth meant the fraction of total T cells that were SARS-CoV-2-associated. Using the MIRA data, every spike-specific TCR was mapped to the spike region that the TCR reacted to and assigned to either a CD4 or a CD8 class. Log10-transformed breadth and depth values were compared by one-way ANOVA with Sidak's multiple comparisons tests. The immuneACCESS repertoire file appears here via TCRdb, limited to in-frame rearrangements. These files lack a portion of the clones; in checked studies, under half of the deficit traces to unresolved V genes, and the cause of the others is not known. D and trimming come from the DNA, and the V and J calls and clone size come from that table. The sample table lists 98,000 or so clones, approximately 88% of them with a count of one. The ten largest clones capture 14% of the sample.

The input for sequencing was peripheral blood, taken 28 days after the second AZD1222 dose. This chain is built from TRBV6-5 and TRBJ1-1; perhaps TRBD1 is the D gene, with 5 bases matching. This TCR was sampled from an adult who received the AZD1222 COVID-19 vaccine. Here is the DNA: TGTGCCAGCAGTTACAAAGGGGTCGTATTCACTGAAGCTTTCTTT. Translated, this is CASSYKGVVFTEAFF.